This paragraph reports one TCR beta chain. The ends lost 4 bases at V and 3 bases at J; junction bases unmatched: 8. CDR3 size: 15 residues. The germline CDR1 and CDR2 sequences are MGHRA and YSYEKL. The data are from a study of blood T cell repertoires in COVID-19. Patients at the Seattle site were enrolled during active infection and followed longitudinally. TCRdb keeps only in-frame clones here, not all; method: immunoSEQ multiplex PCR. The sample holds about 130,000 clones; around 81% are singletons and the top ten take about 17%. The genes are TRBV4-1 and TRBJ2-7; 8 bases align to TRBD2. The sequence was obtained from a man aged 25 to 45 with COVID-19, enrolled during active disease. Sequencing input: peripheral blood. The CDR3 is CASSPNRLAGYEQYF. The CDR3 nucleotides are TGCGCCAGCAGCCCGAATCGGCTAGCGGGCTACGAGCAGTACTTC.